This record concerns one T cell receptor beta chain sequence. No antigen is known for it. Within one base of it there is no much larger clone, and no base qualities were kept. CDR1 and CDR2 are read off the germline V gene as LGHNA and YNFKEQ. The CDR3 has 15 amino acids, counting the end cysteine and phenylalanine. The kept DNA is CDR3 alone, 45 bases in frame from the first base. V loses 3 bases at its end and J loses 4 bases; junction bases beyond the gene matches: 6. TCRbeta CDR3 regions were amplified from genomic DNA by means of the immunoSEQ Assay, a bias-controlled multiplex PCR. The original pipeline was this. The number of nucleated cells in each sample was estimated by amplification of reference gene primers within the assay. Sequence reads were collapsed and filtered to measure the absolute abundance of every unique TCRbeta CDR3 rearrangement. Productive Simpson clonality was computed per sample as the square root of Simpson's diversity index over productive rearrangements. Not all clones reach the TCRdb copy of this immuneACCESS table, which keeps in-frame sequences only. Checked studies attribute under half of the gap to unresolved V genes and leave the rest unexplained. Clone size and the V and J calls come from that table; the DNA yielded D and trimming. The sample yields 220,000 or so clones; roughly four fifths were counted once. Of the sample, under 2% falls within the top ten clones.

This sample stems from a study of blood T cell repertoires in COVID-19 (TCRdb year 2020). With respect to the entire study: Collaborator samples came from the United States, Italy and Spain and covered acute and convalescent phases of COVID-19. The material from the prospective study consisted of cDNA or gDNA derived from T cells, B-cell-depleted T cells, or PBMCs. The dataset comprised deeply sampled blood TCRbeta repertoires from subjects exposed to, actively infected with, or recovered from COVID-19. The repertoires were released in a freely available public database meant as a resource for research on the immune response to SARS-CoV-2. Samples were obtained from the ongoing ImmuneRACE study (first 160 participants) and from about 1,300 subjects provided by 6 global collaborators. Sample metadata almost always included a de-identified subject ID, COVID-19 status, age in years and sex. Where available, HLA class I and class II types were taken from metadata supplied by the sample provider and were not determined by assay-based typing. General conclusions and limits of the study: The amount of clinical and demographic metadata varied by source and participant and was provided uncurated.

Each collaborating institution followed its own protocols to collect whole blood in K2EDTA tubes. For TCRbeta analysis, collaborators shipped samples in one of three forms: frozen whole blood, isolated PBMCs, or DNA extracted from either of those sample types. The material sequenced was peripheral blood. This TCR derives from an elderly woman with acute or convalescent COVID-19. Recombination linked TRBV4-2 to TRBJ2-1, and TRBD1 matches 7 of the central bases. The nucleotide sequence is given as TGTGCCAGCAGCCATCGGGACAGTAAATACAATGAGCAGTTCTTC. The resulting protein is CASSHRDSKYNEQFF.